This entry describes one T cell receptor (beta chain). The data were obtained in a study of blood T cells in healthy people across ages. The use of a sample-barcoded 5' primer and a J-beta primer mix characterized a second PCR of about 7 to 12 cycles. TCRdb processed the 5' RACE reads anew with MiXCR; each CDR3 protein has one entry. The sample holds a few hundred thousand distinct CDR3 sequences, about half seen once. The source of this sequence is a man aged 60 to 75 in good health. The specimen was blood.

The CDR3 nucleotides read TGTGCCAGCAGTCCGGGGCAGGGGCGATACAATGAGCAGTTCTTC. Its protein is CASSPGQGRYNEQFF. The rearrangement uses TRBV6-5 and TRBJ2-1; D perhaps matches TRBD1 (6 bases). This CDR3 spans 15 amino acids. CDR1 is MNHEY and CDR2 is SVGAGI in the germline V gene. V lost 5 bases to trimming and J lost 4 bases, with 15 bases between them.